This TCR beta chain was observed in a study of T cell changes during pregnancy in multiple sclerosis. Assay used: immunoSEQ multiplex PCR; TCRdb lists only in-frame clones, some missing. The sample contains more than 40,000 clones, almost 95% of which appear only once. The CDR3 has 14 amino acids. V shed 2 bases and J shed 0 bases, with 4 bases lying between them. CDR1 is SGHTA and CDR2 is FQGTGA in the germline V gene. The sequence was collected from a female donor with multiple sclerosis, enrolled in a pregnancy study. The source was CD8+ T cells from peripheral blood mononuclear cells, collected in the first trimester of pregnancy. The rearrangement uses TRBV7-3 and TRBJ2-2; D not resolved. CDR3 amino acids: CASSLFANTGELFF. Written as DNA, the CDR3 is TGTGCCAGCAGCTTATTCGCGAACACCGGGGAGCTGTTTTTT.